This T cell receptor (beta chain) is from a study of OX40 agonist ivuxolimab in advanced cancers. Across the study: At 0.01 to 10 mg/kg, ivuxolimab was administered intravenously to patients every 2 weeks.

Trimming shortened V by 4 bases and J by 3 bases, and 11 bases separated the two germline ends. Germline values: CDR1 SEHNR, CDR2 FQNEAQ (reference sequence). The CDR3 is made up of 14 amino acids. The data were produced by immunoSEQ multiplex PCR, yet TCRdb's version contains in-frame clones alone and is incomplete. The table lists roughly 76,000 clones, 70% to 90% of them singletons. Findings and caveats of the study: Both blood CD4+ and CD8+ T cells showed clonal growth by week 6 at 0.1 to 3.0 mg/kg.

This clone was seen just once. Its antigen is unknown. The chain combines TRBV7-9 with TRBJ2-3; a possible D gene is TRBD2 (6 bases). Sequencing was performed on CD4+ or CD8+ T cells sorted from blood, taken in a trial of the OX40 agonist ivuxolimab. This TCR was recovered from an adult with an advanced solid tumor such as melanoma, head and neck, liver or kidney cancer. The DNA of the CDR3 is TGTGCCAGCAGCTGGGTCGGGGGAACAGATACGCAGTATTTT. Amino acids: CASSWVGGTDTQYF. Based on the CDR3 plus reference TRBV7-9 and TRBJ2-3, the full variable domain is DTGVSQNPRHKITKRGQNVTFRCDPISEHNRLYWYRQTLGQGPEFLTYFQNEAQLEKSRLLSDRFSAERPKGSFSTLEIQRTEQGDSAMYLCASSWVGGTDTQYFGPGTRLTVL.